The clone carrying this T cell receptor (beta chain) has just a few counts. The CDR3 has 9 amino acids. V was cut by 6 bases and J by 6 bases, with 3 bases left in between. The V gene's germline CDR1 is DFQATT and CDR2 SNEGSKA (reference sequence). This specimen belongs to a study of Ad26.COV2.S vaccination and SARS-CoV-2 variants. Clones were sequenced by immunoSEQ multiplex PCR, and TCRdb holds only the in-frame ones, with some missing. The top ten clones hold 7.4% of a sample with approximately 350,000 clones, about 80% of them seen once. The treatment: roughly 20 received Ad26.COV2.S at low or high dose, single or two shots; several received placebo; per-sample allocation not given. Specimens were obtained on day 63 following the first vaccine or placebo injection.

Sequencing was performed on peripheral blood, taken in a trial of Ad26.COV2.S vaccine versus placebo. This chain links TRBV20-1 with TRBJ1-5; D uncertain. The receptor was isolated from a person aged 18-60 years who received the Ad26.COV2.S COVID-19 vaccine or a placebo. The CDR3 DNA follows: TGCAGTGCAGGTCAGCCCCAGCATTTT. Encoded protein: CSAGQPQHF.